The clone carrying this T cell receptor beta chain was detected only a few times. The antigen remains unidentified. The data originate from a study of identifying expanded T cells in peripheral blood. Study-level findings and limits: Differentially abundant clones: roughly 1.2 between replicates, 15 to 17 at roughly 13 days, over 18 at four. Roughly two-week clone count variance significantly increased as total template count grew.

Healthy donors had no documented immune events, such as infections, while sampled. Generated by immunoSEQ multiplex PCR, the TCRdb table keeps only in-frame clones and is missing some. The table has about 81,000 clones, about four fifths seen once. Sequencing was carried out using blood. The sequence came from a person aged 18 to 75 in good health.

CDR3 sequence (DNA): TGTGCCAGCAGTTTAGTACAGGAGAATCAGCCCCAGCATTTT. Translation gives CASSLVQENQPQHF. This chain joins TRBV28 and TRBJ1-5; D possibly corresponds to TRBD1 (5 bases). Per germline, CDR1 MDHEN and CDR2 SYDVKM. The CDR3 sequence is 14 residues long. Trimming took off 2 bases at V and 4 bases at J, with 9 bases between the two ends.